This is a list of T cell receptor beta chains from one sample in a study of post-analysis software for immune sequencing data. MiXCR, run by TCRdb on the PCR reads, gives a single entry per CDR3 protein. The profile covers roughly 670,000 distinct CDR3 sequences, with 55% to 60% appearing a single time and around 10% taken by the ten largest. Source material: blood. The receptors derive from a girl aged 2-9 years with multiple sclerosis. CDR3s include the opening cysteine and the closing phenylalanine or tryptophan. Each record gives: clone size, V gene, J gene, D gene, CDR3 protein, CDR3 DNA. D genes are given only for firm matches. Clone size is stated in some rows and not others, as once, few, many or a class when expanded.

abundance: -
v_gene: TRBV4-2
j_gene: TRBJ1-2
d_gene: TRBD1
CDR3aa: CASNTTSTGTGRGGSTNYGYTF
CDR3nt: TGTGCCAGCAACACGACATCAACCGGGACAGGGAGAGGAGGGAGCACTAACTATGGCTACACCTTC

abundance: -
v_gene: TRBV29-1
j_gene: TRBJ2-2
d_gene: -
CDR3aa: CSVIRQVTGERFF
CDR3nt: TGCAGCGTTATCCGACAGGTCACCGGGGAGCGGTTTTTT

abundance: -
v_gene: TRBV4-1
j_gene: TRBJ2-1
d_gene: -
CDR3aa: CASSQVDLRYNEQFF
CDR3nt: TGCGCCAGCAGCCAAGTGGATTTGCGGTACAATGAGCAGTTCTTC

abundance: -
v_gene: TRBV7-9
j_gene: TRBJ2-1
d_gene: -
CDR3aa: CASRQGHEQFF
CDR3nt: TGTGCCAGCAGACAGGGCCATGAGCAGTTCTTC

abundance: -
v_gene: TRBV20-1
j_gene: TRBJ1-4
d_gene: -
CDR3aa: CSARDARGATNEKLFF
CDR3nt: TGCAGTGCTAGAGATGCCAGGGGAGCAACTAATGAAAAACTGTTTTTT

abundance: -
v_gene: TRBV29-1
j_gene: TRBJ1-2
d_gene: -
CDR3aa: CSAAVGNYGYTF
CDR3nt: TGCAGCGCAGCAGTTGGCAACTATGGCTACACCTTC

abundance: few
v_gene: TRBV11-2
j_gene: TRBJ2-4
d_gene: TRBD1
CDR3aa: CASSGQGKKNIQYF
CDR3nt: TGTGCCAGCAGTGGACAGGGGAAGAAAAACATTCAGTACTTC

abundance: -
v_gene: TRBV6-5
j_gene: TRBJ1-3
d_gene: TRBD1
CDR3aa: CASSNTGTVGNTIYF
CDR3nt: TGTGCCAGCAGTAATACCGGGACAGTTGGAAACACCATATATTTT

abundance: few
v_gene: TRBV15
j_gene: TRBJ2-1
d_gene: TRBD2
CDR3aa: CATSRDLKSSGRFGQFF
CDR3nt: TGTGCCACCAGCAGAGATCTTAAGTCAAGCGGGAGATTCGGGCAGTTCTTC

abundance: once
v_gene: TRBV7-2
j_gene: TRBJ2-1
d_gene: -
CDR3aa: CASRPSGTLVDEQFF
CDR3nt: TGTGCCAGCAGACCTTCTGGGACTCTGGTGGACGAGCAGTTCTTC

abundance: -
v_gene: TRBV20-1
j_gene: TRBJ2-5
d_gene: TRBD2
CDR3aa: CSARGLRLAGEGTQYF
CDR3nt: TGCAGTGCTAGGGGGTTACGACTAGCGGGAGAAGGGACCCAGTACTTC

abundance: -
v_gene: TRBV4-2
j_gene: TRBJ1-2
d_gene: TRBD1
CDR3aa: CASSPWTGGFRYGYTF
CDR3nt: TGTGCCAGCAGCCCCTGGACAGGGGGGTTCCGCTATGGCTACACCTTC

abundance: few
v_gene: TRBV20-1
j_gene: TRBJ2-1
d_gene: TRBD2
CDR3aa: CSARRAGGLEQFF
CDR3nt: TGCAGTGCTAGAAGAGCGGGAGGCCTCGAGCAGTTCTTC

abundance: -
v_gene: TRBV5-1
j_gene: TRBJ2-5
d_gene: -
CDR3aa: CASSLNHRQNQETQYF
CDR3nt: TGCGCCAGCAGCTTGAATCATAGACAGAACCAAGAGACCCAGTACTTC

abundance: -
v_gene: TRBV7-2
j_gene: TRBJ2-1
d_gene: -
CDR3aa: CASSPVSDEQFF
CDR3nt: TGTGCCAGCAGCCCGGTTAGCGATGAGCAGTTCTTC

abundance: -
v_gene: TRBV6-2/TRBV6-3
j_gene: TRBJ2-1
d_gene: -
CDR3aa: CASLSYGGSYNEQFF
CDR3nt: TGTGCCAGCTTGAGCTACGGGGGTTCCTACAATGAGCAGTTCTTC

abundance: few
v_gene: TRBV6-6
j_gene: TRBJ2-5
d_gene: -
CDR3aa: CASSYAGDQETQYF
CDR3nt: TGTGCCAGCAGTTACGCTGGAGACCAAGAGACCCAGTACTTC

abundance: -
v_gene: TRBV6-1
j_gene: TRBJ2-4
d_gene: -
CDR3aa: CASSDFLLLAKNIQYF
CDR3nt: TGTGCCAGCAGTGATTTTCTGCTTCTAGCCAAAAACATTCAGTACTTC

abundance: -
v_gene: TRBV7-9
j_gene: TRBJ2-1
d_gene: TRBD2
CDR3aa: CASSPQAGVGEQFF
CDR3nt: TGTGCCAGCAGCCCACAAGCGGGGGTCGGCGAGCAGTTCTTC

abundance: -
v_gene: TRBV7-8
j_gene: TRBJ1-1
d_gene: -
CDR3aa: CASSLVGAENTEAFF
CDR3nt: TGTGCCAGCAGCTTAGTGGGGGCGGAGAACACTGAAGCTTTCTTT

abundance: -
v_gene: TRBV4-3
j_gene: TRBJ2-1
d_gene: TRBD2
CDR3aa: CASSQDTGGASSYNEQFF
CDR3nt: TGCGCCAGCAGCCAAGACACCGGGGGGGCGAGCTCCTACAATGAGCAGTTCTTC

abundance: -
v_gene: TRBV5-6
j_gene: TRBJ2-2
d_gene: TRBD1
CDR3aa: CASSLESAWQGAFTGELFF
CDR3nt: TGTGCCAGCAGCTTGGAATCCGCGTGGCAGGGGGCCTTCACCGGGGAGCTGTTTTTT

abundance: few
v_gene: TRBV29-1
j_gene: TRBJ1-1
d_gene: -
CDR3aa: CSVEGARGGEAFF
CDR3nt: TGCAGCGTTGAAGGGGCCCGGGGGGGTGAAGCTTTCTTT